This TCR beta chain is from a study of cytomegalovirus exposure and HLA in healthy donors. PCR used 60 Vbeta primers and 13 Jbeta primers. Generated by immunoSEQ multiplex PCR, the TCRdb table keeps only in-frame clones and is missing some. The table includes roughly 80,000 clones, about 70% detected once. Germline assignment: CDR1 LNHNV and CDR2 YYDKDF (reference sequence). The CDR3 extends over 16 amino acids. V lost 0 bases, J lost 4 bases, and 13 bases lay in between. This rearrangement joins TRBV15 to TRBJ1-5; the D gene is possibly TRBD1 (6 bases). Material: PBMCs. The origin of this receptor is a woman aged 50 to 65 in good health and CMV-seropositive. CDR3 region: CATSRDRPGVNQPQHF. The CDR3, as DNA: TGTGCCACCAGCAGAGATCGGCCAGGGGTAAATCAGCCCCAGCATTTT.